One and the same sample provided the 8 T cell receptor beta chains below, sequenced in a study of beta chain features in type 1 diabetes. Of the isolated RNA, all was reverse transcribed, and so the sequenced material was expressed TCRB transcripts. Sequenced by immunoSEQ multiplex PCR; TCRdb stores in-frame clones only, minus some. This table holds about half a million clones, about an eighth found once. The sequenced material came from naive CD4+ T cells from blood. These receptors were obtained from a woman aged 18-29 years in good health.

This clone showed up just a few times. This chain uses TRBV5-1 with TRBJ1-5; the D gene is possibly TRBD1 (5 bases). V lost 4 bases and J lost 2, with 19 bases in between. The length of the CDR3 is 17 residues. CDR1 and CDR2 from the germline V gene are SGHRS and YFSETQ. The CDR3 sequence is CASSPGTGNIGNQPQHF. The CDR3 DNA reads as TGCGCCAGCAGCCCAGGGACCGGGAATATAGGCAATCAGCCCCAGCATTTT.

The sample holds a few counts of this clone. J is TRBJ2-3 and V is TRBV13; no clear D. Per germline, CDR1 PRHDT and CDR2 FYEKMQ (reference sequence). This CDR3 has 11 amino acids. Trimming left V 5 bases short and J 4 bases short, with 4 bases between. The CDR3: CASSPADTQYF. CDR3 DNA sequence: TGTGCCAGCAGCCCCGCAGATACGCAGTATTTT. The variable domain in full, completed from reference TRBV13 and TRBJ2-3, reads AAGVIQSPRHLIKEKRETATLKCYPIPRHDTVYWYQQGPGQDPQFLISFYEKMQSDKGSIPDRFSAQQFSDYHSELNMSSLELGDSALYFCASSPADTQYFGPGTRLTVL.

This clone turned up a few times. The V call is TRBV18, the J call TRBJ2-1, with a possible D match to TRBD1 (6 bases). CDR3 length equals 14 residues. The germline V gene has CDR1 KGHSH and CDR2 LQKENI. The germline V and J ends were trimmed by 0 bases and 5 bases, with 8 bases remaining between them. The CDR3 DNA is TGTGCCAGCTCACCACCGAGGACAGACAATGAGCAGTTCTTC. The encoded protein is CASSPPRTDNEQFF.

This clone was counted many times. The chain is built from TRBV7-9 and TRBJ2-1, with D perhaps given as TRBD1 or TRBD2 (7 bases each). CDR3 length: 15 residues. Trimming took off 5 bases at V and 7 bases at J, with 18 bases between the two ends. Germline V gene lookup returns CDR1 SEHNR and CDR2 FQNEAQ (reference sequence). The CDR3 protein is CASSSPTGRANEQFF. The CDR3, as DNA: TGTGCCAGCAGCAGCCCGACAGGGAGGGCGAATGAGCAGTTCTTC.

The chain couples TRBV7-9 to TRBJ1-2; D may be TRBD1 (5 bases). Germline CDR1 and CDR2: SEHNR and FQNEAQ (reference sequence). The ends were cut back, 5 bases at V and 7 bases at J, with 23 bases in the middle. The CDR3 contains 16 residues. CDR3 amino acids: CASSRYAGTQAGGYTF. The CDR3 nucleotides read TGTGCCAGCAGCCGATACGCCGGGACCCAGGCGGGTGGCTACACCTTC.

This rearrangement joins TRBV7-2 to TRBJ1-2, with 9 positions matching TRBD1. The CDR3 is 14 residues long. The trim removed 5 bases at V and 8 bases at J, leaving 9 bases unmatched. Germline V CDR1 and CDR2: SGHTA, FQGNSA. In DNA form, the CDR3 reads TGTGCCAGCAGCCGAGACGACAGGGGGGGAGGCTACACCTTC. Encoded protein: CASSRDDRGGGYTF.

This clone was seen only a few times. V and J are TRBV18 and TRBJ2-7; D is unclear. In germline, CDR1 is KGHSH, CDR2 LQKENI. The CDR3 runs 13 residues. Deletions cut 3 bases from V and 1 base from J, with 7 bases between. The CDR3 region has the DNA TGTGCCAGCTCACCGGCGCAGTCCTACGAGCAGTACTTC. The encoded protein is CASSPAQSYEQYF.

Many counts were recorded for this clone. CDR3 DNA: TGTGCCAGCAGCAGGGACAGGGCTGACGTGCAGTACTTC. Protein: CASSRDRADVQYF. The chain joins TRBV7-2 to TRBJ2-7; 9 bases are shared with TRBD1. This CDR3 is 13 amino acids long. V lost 5 bases, J lost 9 bases, and 8 bases stayed unmatched. Germline V gives CDR1 SGHTA, CDR2 FQGNSA.